The text below deals with one T cell receptor (beta chain). Other DNA sequences from this sample encode an identical CDR3 as well. This CDR3 is 13 amino acids long. Germline CDR1 is SNHLY and CDR2 is FYNNEI. The V gene end was trimmed by 8 bases and the J gene end by 4 bases; junction bases not matched to a gene: 6. The source of the sample is a study of blood T cell repertoires in COVID-19. Study summary: Both acute and convalescent COVID-19 samples were obtained from the United States, Italy and Spain.

Authors' analysis steps: Nucleated cell counts were estimated from reference gene primer amplification. Clones were sequenced by immunoSEQ multiplex PCR, and TCRdb holds only the in-frame ones, with some missing. V and J calls and clone size are given by that table; D and trimming were obtained from the DNA. The table lists 160,000 or so clones, approximately 88% of them singletons. The J gene is TRBJ1-2, the V gene TRBV2; TRBD1 aligns across 8 bases. The sequenced sample was peripheral blood. This receptor was identified in a woman in her fifties or sixties who had recovered from COVID-19. The CDR3 nucleotides are TGTGCCAGCTCCGGGACAGGTCTCTATGGCTACACCTTC. This sequence encodes CASSGTGLYGYTF.